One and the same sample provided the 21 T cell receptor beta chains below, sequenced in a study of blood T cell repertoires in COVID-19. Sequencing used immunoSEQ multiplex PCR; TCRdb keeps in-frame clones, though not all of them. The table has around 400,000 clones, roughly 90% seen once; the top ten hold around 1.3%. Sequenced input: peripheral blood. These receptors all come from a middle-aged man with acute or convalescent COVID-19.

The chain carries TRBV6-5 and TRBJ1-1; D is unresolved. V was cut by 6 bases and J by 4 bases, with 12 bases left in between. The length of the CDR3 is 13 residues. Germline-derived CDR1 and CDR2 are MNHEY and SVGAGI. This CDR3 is CASSLRVRTEAFF. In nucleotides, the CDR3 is TGTGCCAGCAGCCTCCGGGTTCGCACTGAAGCTTTCTTT.

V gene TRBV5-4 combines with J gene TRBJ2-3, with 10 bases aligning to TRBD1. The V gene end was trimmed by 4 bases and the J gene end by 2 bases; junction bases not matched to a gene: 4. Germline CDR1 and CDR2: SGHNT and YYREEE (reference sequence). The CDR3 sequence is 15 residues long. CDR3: CASSTDRGFTDTQYF. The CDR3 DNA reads TGTGCCAGCAGCACGGACAGGGGGTTCACAGATACGCAGTATTTT.

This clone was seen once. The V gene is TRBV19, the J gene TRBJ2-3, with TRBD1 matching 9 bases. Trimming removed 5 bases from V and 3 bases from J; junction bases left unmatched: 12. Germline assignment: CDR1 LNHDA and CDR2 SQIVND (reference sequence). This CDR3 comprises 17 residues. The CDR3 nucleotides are TGTGCCAGTAGTGGGAGAACAGGGGGCGGAATGACAGATACGCAGTATTTT. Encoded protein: CASSGRTGGGMTDTQYF. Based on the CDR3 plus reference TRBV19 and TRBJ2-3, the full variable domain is DGGITQSPKYLFRKEGQNVTLSCEQNLNHDAMYWYRQDPGQGLRLIYYSQIVNDFQKGDIAEGYSVSREKKESFPLTVTSAQKNPTAFYLCASSGRTGGGMTDTQYFGPGTRLTVL.

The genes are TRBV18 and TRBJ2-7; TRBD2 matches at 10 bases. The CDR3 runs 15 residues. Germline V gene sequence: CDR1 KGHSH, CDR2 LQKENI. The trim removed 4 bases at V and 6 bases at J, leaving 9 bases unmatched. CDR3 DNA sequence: TGTGCCAGCTCACAGCGTACTAGCGGGACAGTCGAGCAGTACTTC. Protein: CASSQRTSGTVEQYF.

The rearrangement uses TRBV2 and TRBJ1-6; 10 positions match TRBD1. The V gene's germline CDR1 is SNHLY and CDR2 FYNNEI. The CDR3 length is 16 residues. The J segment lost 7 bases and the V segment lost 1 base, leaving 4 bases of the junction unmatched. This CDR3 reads CASSEVGQGRNSPLHF. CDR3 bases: TGTGCCAGCAGTGAAGTGGGACAGGGGAGGAATTCACCCCTCCACTTT.

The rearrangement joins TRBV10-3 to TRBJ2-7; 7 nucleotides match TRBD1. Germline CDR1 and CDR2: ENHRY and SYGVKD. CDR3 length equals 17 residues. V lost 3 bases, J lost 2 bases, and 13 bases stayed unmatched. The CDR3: CAISDRGPAGGPYEQYF. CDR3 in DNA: TGTGCCATCAGTGATCGGGGACCTGCAGGGGGACCCTACGAGCAGTACTTC.

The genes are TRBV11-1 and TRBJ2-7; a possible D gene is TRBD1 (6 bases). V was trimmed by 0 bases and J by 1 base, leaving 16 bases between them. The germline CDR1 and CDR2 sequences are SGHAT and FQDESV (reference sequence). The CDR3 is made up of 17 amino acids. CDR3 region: CASSLASSGVDSYEQYF. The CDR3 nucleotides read TGTGCCAGCAGCTTAGCTTCTTCAGGGGTCGATTCCTACGAGCAGTACTTC. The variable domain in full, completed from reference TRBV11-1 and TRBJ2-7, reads EAEVAQSPRYKITEKSQAVAFWCDPISGHATLYWYRQILGQGPELLVQFQDESVVDDSQLPKDRFSAERLKGVDSTLKIQPAELGDSAMYLCASSLASSGVDSYEQYFGPGTRLTVT.

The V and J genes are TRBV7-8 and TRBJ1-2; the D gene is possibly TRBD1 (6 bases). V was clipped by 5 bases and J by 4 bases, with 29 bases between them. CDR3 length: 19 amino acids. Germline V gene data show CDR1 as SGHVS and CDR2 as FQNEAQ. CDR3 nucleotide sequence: TGTGCCAGCAGCCTAGGCAGGCTGGGACAACCTAATCCAGGCTATGGCTACACCTTC. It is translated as CASSLGRLGQPNPGYGYTF.

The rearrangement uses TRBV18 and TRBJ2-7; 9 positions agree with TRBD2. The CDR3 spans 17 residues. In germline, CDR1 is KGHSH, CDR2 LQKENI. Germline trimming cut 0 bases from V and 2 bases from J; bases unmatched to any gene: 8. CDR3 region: CASSPPVGGRDTYEQYF. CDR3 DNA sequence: TGTGCCAGCTCACCACCGGTGGGCGGGAGGGACACCTACGAGCAGTACTTC.

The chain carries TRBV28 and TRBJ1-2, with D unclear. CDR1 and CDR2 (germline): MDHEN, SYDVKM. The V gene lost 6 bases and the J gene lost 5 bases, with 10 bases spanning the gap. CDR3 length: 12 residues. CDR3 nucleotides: TGTGCCAGCAGCGTAGAGCAATATGGCTACACCTTC. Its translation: CASSVEQYGYTF.

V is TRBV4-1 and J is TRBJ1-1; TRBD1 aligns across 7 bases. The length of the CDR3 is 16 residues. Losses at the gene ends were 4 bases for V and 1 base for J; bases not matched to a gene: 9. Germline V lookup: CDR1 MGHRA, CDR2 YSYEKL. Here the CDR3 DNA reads TGCGCCAGCAGCCGTGGACAGGCAGCGTCGAACACTGAAGCTTTCTTT. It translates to CASSRGQAASNTEAFF.

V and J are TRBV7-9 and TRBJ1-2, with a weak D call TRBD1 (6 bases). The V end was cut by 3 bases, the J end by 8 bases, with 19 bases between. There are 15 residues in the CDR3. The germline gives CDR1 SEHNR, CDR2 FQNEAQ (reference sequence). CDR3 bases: TGTGCCAGCAGCTTCGAGGGGGGGCCTCTGGGAGGCTACACCTTC. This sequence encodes CASSFEGGPLGGYTF.

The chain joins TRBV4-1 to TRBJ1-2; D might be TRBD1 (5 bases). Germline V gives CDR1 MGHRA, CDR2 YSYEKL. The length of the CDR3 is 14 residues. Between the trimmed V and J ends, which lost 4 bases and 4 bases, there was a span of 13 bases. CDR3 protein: CASSRNRNPYGYTF. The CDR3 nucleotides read TGCGCCAGCAGCCGAAACAGGAACCCCTATGGCTACACCTTC.

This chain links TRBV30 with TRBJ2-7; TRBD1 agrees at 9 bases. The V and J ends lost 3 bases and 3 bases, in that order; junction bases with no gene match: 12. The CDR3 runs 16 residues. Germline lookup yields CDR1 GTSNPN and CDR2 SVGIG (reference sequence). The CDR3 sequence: CAWRPHTGTGYYEQYF. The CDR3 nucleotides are TGTGCCTGGAGACCTCACACCGGGACAGGGTACTACGAGCAGTACTTC.

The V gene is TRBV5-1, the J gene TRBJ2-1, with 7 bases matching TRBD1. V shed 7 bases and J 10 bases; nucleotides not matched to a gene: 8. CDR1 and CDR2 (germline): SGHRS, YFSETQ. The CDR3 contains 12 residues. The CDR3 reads CASGQVEGEQFF. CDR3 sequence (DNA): TGCGCCAGCGGACAGGTTGAAGGCGAGCAGTTCTTC. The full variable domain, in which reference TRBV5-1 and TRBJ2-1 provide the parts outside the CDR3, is KAGVTQTPRYLIKTRGQQVTLSCSPISGHRSVSWYQQTPGQGLQFLFEYFSETQRNKGNFPGRFSGRQFSNSRSEMNVSTLELGDSALYLCASGQVEGEQFFGPGTRLTVL.

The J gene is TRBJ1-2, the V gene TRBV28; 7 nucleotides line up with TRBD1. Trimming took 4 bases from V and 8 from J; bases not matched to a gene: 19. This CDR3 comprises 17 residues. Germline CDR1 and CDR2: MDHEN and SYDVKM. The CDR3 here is CASSSGPLKTGERGYTF. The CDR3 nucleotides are TGTGCCAGCAGTTCAGGCCCACTCAAAACAGGGGAGCGGGGCTACACCTTC.

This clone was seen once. DNA for the CDR3: TGTGCCAGCAGTCCTCACGACAGGAACACTGAAGCTTTCTTT. Translating it yields CASSPHDRNTEAFF. This sequence joins TRBV27 and TRBJ1-1; maybe TRBD1 (5 bases). CDR3 size: 14 residues. Germline V lookup: CDR1 MNHEY, CDR2 SMNVEV (reference sequence). Trimming took off 5 bases at V and 1 base at J, with 11 bases between the two ends.

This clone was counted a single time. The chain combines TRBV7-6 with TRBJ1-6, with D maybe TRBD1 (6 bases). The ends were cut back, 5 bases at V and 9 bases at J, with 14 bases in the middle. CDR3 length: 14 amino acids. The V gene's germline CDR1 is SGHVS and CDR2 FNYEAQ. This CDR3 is CASSPGTPGSPLHF. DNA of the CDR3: TGTGCCAGCAGCCCTGGGACACCAGGTTCACCCCTCCACTTT. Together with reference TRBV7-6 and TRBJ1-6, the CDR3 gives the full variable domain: GAGVSQSPRYKVTKRGQDVALRCDPISGHVSLYWYRQALGQGPEFLTYFNYEAQQDKSGLPNDRFSAERPEGSISTLTIQRTEQRDSAMYRCASSPGTPGSPLHFGNGTRLTVT.

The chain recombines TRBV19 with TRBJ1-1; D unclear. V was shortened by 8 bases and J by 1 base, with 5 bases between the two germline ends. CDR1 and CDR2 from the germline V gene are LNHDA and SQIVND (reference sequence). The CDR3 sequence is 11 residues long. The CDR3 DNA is TGTGCCAGTTACAGGAACACTGAAGCTTTCTTT. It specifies CASYRNTEAFF. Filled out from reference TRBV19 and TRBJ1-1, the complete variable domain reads DGGITQSPKYLFRKEGQNVTLSCEQNLNHDAMYWYRQDPGQGLRLIYYSQIVNDFQKGDIAEGYSVSREKKESFPLTVTSAQKNPTAFYLCASYRNTEAFFGQGTRLTVV.

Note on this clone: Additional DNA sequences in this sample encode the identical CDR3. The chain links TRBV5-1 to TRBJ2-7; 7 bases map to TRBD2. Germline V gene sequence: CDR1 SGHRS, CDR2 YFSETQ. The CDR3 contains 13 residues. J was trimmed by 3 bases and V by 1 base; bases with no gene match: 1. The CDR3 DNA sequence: TGCGCCAGCAGCTTGACGGGGGGCTACGAGCAGTACTTC. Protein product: CASSLTGGYEQYF.

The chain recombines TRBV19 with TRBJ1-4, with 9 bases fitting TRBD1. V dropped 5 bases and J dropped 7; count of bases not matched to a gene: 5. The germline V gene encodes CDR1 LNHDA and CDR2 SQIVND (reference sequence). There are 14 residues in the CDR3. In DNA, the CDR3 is TGTGCCAGTAGTCCTGGGGACAGGGTTGAAAAACTGTTTTTT. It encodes CASSPGDRVEKLFF.